The TCR beta chain described here comes from a study of post-analysis software for immune sequencing data. Study-level background: Disease courses included relapsing-remitting, secondary progressive and progressive-relapsing multiple sclerosis.

Tagging with unique molecular identifiers was a feature of the TCR beta cDNA libraries. TCRdb re-called the PCR reads through MiXCR, storing one row per CDR3 protein. The table includes roughly 670,000 distinct CDR3 sequences, about 60% detected once. A remark on this clonotype: Its antigen is unknown.

The study, taken as a whole, reports: Elevated frequency relative to controls characterized roughly 5 TRBV segments in patients, TRBV5-6, TRBV5-1 and TRBV20-1 among them. Normalized Chao1 diversity was significantly lower in multiple sclerosis patients than in controls.

CDR1 and CDR2 (germline): LGHNA, YSLEER. CDR3 length equals 16 residues. The ends were cut back, 0 bases at V and 1 base at J, with 11 bases in the middle. This sequence joins TRBV4-3 and TRBJ2-3; D is possibly TRBD1 (6 bases). Sequences were obtained from blood. The sequence was obtained from a girl aged 2 to 9 with multiple sclerosis. CDR3 DNA sequence: TGCGCCAGCAGCCAAGACGGGGCAGGGGGCACAGATACGCAGTATTTT. This encodes CASSQDGAGGTDTQYF.